One T cell receptor (beta chain) is described in this entry. The source of the sample is a study of blood T cell repertoires in COVID-19. CDR1 is SGHTA and CDR2 is FQGNSA in the germline V gene. The CDR3 extends over 14 amino acids. V lost 2 bases and J 2 bases, leaving 9 bases between the germline ends. The assay was immunoSEQ multiplex PCR, and TCRdb's table has in-frame clones only and misses some. The data hold approximately 72,000 clones, with approximately 89% observed a single time. The sequence came from a man aged 55 to 70 with acute or convalescent COVID-19. Sample: peripheral blood. The gene calls are TRBV7-2 and TRBJ1-1, with no clear D. As DNA, the CDR3 is TGTGCCAGCAGCTTAAAGCCATCTAACACTGAAGCTTTCTTT. Protein product: CASSLKPSNTEAFF. Drawing the rest from reference TRBV7-2 and TRBJ1-1, the complete variable domain is GAGVSQSPSNKVTEKGKDVELRCDPISGHTALYWYRQSLGQGLEFLIYFQGNSAPDKSGLPSDRFSAERTGGSVSTLTIQRTQQEDSAVYLCASSLKPSNTEAFFGQGTRLTVV.